Following are 18 T cell receptor beta chains from one sample sequenced in a study of blood T cells in healthy people across ages. A second PCR of 7 to 11 cycles used a sample-barcoded 5' primer and a J-beta primer mix. MiXCR was run by TCRdb on the 5' RACE reads, yielding one entry per CDR3 protein. Of roughly 1.5 million distinct CDR3 sequences in the sample, 40% to 45% were seen once. Sequenced: blood. These receptors came from a woman in her late teens or twenties in good health.

The genes are TRBV12-3 or TRBV12-4 and TRBJ2-1; 10 bases map to TRBD1. V was clipped by 6 bases and J by 2 bases; unmatched bases: 4. This CDR3 region has 15 residues. The CDR3 protein is CASRVDRGAYNEQFF. As DNA, the CDR3 is TGTGCCAGCAGAGTGGACAGGGGGGCCTACAATGAGCAGTTCTTC.

As concerns this clonotype: This likely stems from a read error, as it lies one base from a far larger clone. The chain recombines TRBV4-2 with TRBJ2-6; D not certain. There are 13 residues in the CDR3. Looked up from germline, CDR1 is LGHNA and CDR2 is YNFKEQ. The CDR3 region is CTSSSSGANVLTF. CDR3 DNA: TGTACCAGCAGTAGCTCTGGGGCCAACGTCCTGACTTTC.

Only a few counts were recorded for this clonotype. The CDR3 sequence: CASSQARFSETQYF. The CDR3 bases are TGCGCCAGCAGCCAGGCGAGGTTCTCCGAGACCCAGTACTTC. The V gene is TRBV4-3, the J gene TRBJ2-7, with D unresolved. TRBJ2-5 matches the DNA end more closely, so the J call is doubtful. The CDR3 loop spans 14 amino acids. Germline V gives CDR1 LGHNA, CDR2 YSLEER.

This clonotype was picked up many times. The chain employs TRBV12-3 or TRBV12-4 and TRBJ2-7; D is unclear. V gave up 6 bases and J gave up 3 bases, with 9 bases separating them. CDR3 length: 12 residues. The CDR3 coding sequence is TGTGCCAGCAGCCCCAGTCACTACGAGCAGTACTTC. Its protein is CASSPSHYEQYF.

The V and J genes are TRBV15 and TRBJ2-5, with D perhaps being TRBD1 or TRBD2 (6 bases each). The germline CDR1 and CDR2 sequences are LNHNV and YYDKDF (reference sequence). V dropped 0 bases and J dropped 6 bases, with 17 bases sitting between them. The CDR3 has 16 residues. CDR3 sequence reads: CATSRDWKGGGKTQYF. In nucleotides, the CDR3 is TGTGCCACCAGCAGAGATTGGAAGGGGGGAGGAAAGACCCAGTACTTC.

The V and J genes are TRBV15 and TRBJ2-3; the match to TRBD1 covers 8 bases. V shed 3 bases and J 2 bases; nucleotides not matched to a gene: 7. Germline CDR1 reads LNHNV; CDR2 reads YYDKDF (reference sequence). The CDR3 consists of 16 residues. Here the CDR3 reads CATSSLRQGTTDTQYF. The CDR3 DNA follows: TGTGCCACCAGCAGTTTAAGACAGGGGACCACAGATACGCAGTATTTT.

This clonotype showed up just a few times. The gene calls are TRBV10-3 and TRBJ2-1, with 12 nucleotides matching TRBD2. The CDR3 extends over 15 amino acids. Germline loops: CDR1 ENHRY, CDR2 SYGVKD. The J segment lost 12 bases and the V segment lost 6 bases, leaving 12 bases of the junction unmatched. Written as DNA, the CDR3 is TGTGCCATCAGCTCACCGGGACTAGCGGGTCCTGGGCAGTTCTTC. Protein product: CAISSPGLAGPGQFF.

This clonotype was counted between two and nine times. This rearrangement joins TRBV20-1 to TRBJ2-1; D remains ambiguous. Trimming cost V 3 bases and J 12 bases, with 15 bases left between them. The germline gives CDR1 DFQATT, CDR2 SNEGSKA (reference sequence). CDR3 size: 12 residues. CDR3 loop: CSASASRYSQFF. In DNA form, the CDR3 reads TGCAGTGCTAGCGCGAGCCGCTACTCGCAGTTCTTC.

Concerning this clonotype itself: At one of its ends the junction is not consistent with the germline gene, which may arise from a read error. The rearrangement uses TRBV20-1 and TRBJ2-1; 7 bases fit TRBD2. Germline-derived CDR1 and CDR2 are DFQATT and SNEGSKA (reference sequence). This CDR3 is 15 amino acids long. The CDR3 spells CSAREGGANYNEQLF. The DNA for the CDR3 is TGCAGTGCTAGAGAGGGAGGGGCCAACTACAATGAGCAGTTATTC.

V usage is TRBV4-1 and J usage is TRBJ1-1; no firm D call. This CDR3 contains 19 residues. From germline, CDR1 is MGHRA and CDR2 YSYEKL. V dropped 0 bases and J dropped 0 bases, with 20 bases sitting between them. The CDR3 region has the DNA TGCGCCAGCAGCCAAGATCGGCCAGTCCTGCTCTCCTTGAACACTGAAGCTTTCTTT. As protein: CASSQDRPVLLSLNTEAFF.

This clonotype was seen more than once but under ten times. The gene calls are TRBV18 and TRBJ2-1; TRBD1 or TRBD2 may be the D gene (7 bases each). This CDR3 is 15 amino acids long. CDR1 KGHSH and CDR2 LQKENI come from the germline V gene. V gave up 5 bases and J gave up 9 bases, with 20 bases separating them. In DNA form, the CDR3 reads TGTGCCAGCTCAGCCATACGACAGGGCGGGGGTGAGCAGTTCTTC. This encodes CASSAIRQGGGEQFF.

The chain joins TRBV12-3 or TRBV12-4 to TRBJ1-6, with a possible D match to TRBD1 (5 bases). V lost 6 bases to trimming and J lost 13 bases, with 13 bases between them. The length of the CDR3 is 12 residues. CDR3 sequence: CASRRQPGPLHF. The CDR3 DNA sequence: TGTGCCAGCAGACGACAGCCGGGTCCCCTCCACTTT.

The chain couples TRBV10-3 to TRBJ2-3; D may be TRBD1 or TRBD2 (5 bases each). Germline lookup yields CDR1 ENHRY and CDR2 SYGVKD. The length of the CDR3 is 16 residues. The V end lost 0 bases, the J end lost 5 bases, and 15 bases lay between the germline ends. The CDR3 coding sequence is TGTGCCATCAGTGAGTCAGACCGGGACCGGGGAGATACGCAGTATTTT. It translates to CAISESDRDRGDTQYF.

This clonotype was counted between two and nine times. The chain is built from TRBV6-5 and TRBJ1-4, with 8 bases identical to TRBD1. The trim removed 6 bases at V and 8 bases at J, leaving 11 bases unmatched. Germline V CDR1 and CDR2: MNHEY, SVGAGI. This CDR3 region has 15 residues. The CDR3 region has the DNA TGTGCCAGCAGCGCGACCGGGACAGGCGCAGAAAAACTGTTTTTT. The encoded protein is CASSATGTGAEKLFF.

Concerning this clonotype: One end of the junction varies from germline; a read error may be responsible. The rearrangement joins TRBV7-2 to TRBJ2-5, with D perhaps being TRBD1 or TRBD2 (7 bases each). CDR1 is SGHTA, CDR2 FQGNSA, per germline. The CDR3 covers 15 residues. Here the CDR3 DNA reads TGTGCCGGCAGGGGGGGATCCCAGGGCTTTCGGGAGCAGTACTTC. Protein product: CAGRGGSQGFREQYF.

This sequence joins TRBV7-9 and TRBJ2-7; D may be TRBD1 or TRBD2 (5 bases each). This CDR3 contains 15 residues. Trimming took off 5 bases at V and 1 base at J, with 15 bases between the two ends. Germline-derived CDR1 and CDR2 are SEHNR and FQNEAQ (reference sequence). The CDR3, as DNA: TGTGCCAGCAGCAAGCCCGGGACGGCTTCCTACGAGCAGTACTTC. It translates to CASSKPGTASYEQYF.

The table lists this clonotype with a few counts. The genes are TRBV20-1 and TRBJ2-7; the D gene is possibly TRBD1 (6 bases). Between the trimmed V and J ends, which lost 3 bases and 2 bases, there was a span of 8 bases. This CDR3 is built from 12 residues. Germline CDR1 and CDR2: DFQATT and SNEGSKA (reference sequence). The CDR3 loop reads CSARDSPYEQYF. The DNA for the CDR3 is TGCAGTGCTAGGGACAGCCCCTACGAGCAGTACTTC.

With respect to this clonotype: One junction end does not reproduce the germline sequence, and a read error may be involved. The chain employs TRBV12-3 or TRBV12-4 and TRBJ2-3; no definite D call. The CDR3 contains 15 residues. In nucleotides, the CDR3 is TGTGCCAGCAGTTTATTGGGGATGAGCACAGATGCGCAGTATTTT. It yields the protein CASSLLGMSTDAQYF.